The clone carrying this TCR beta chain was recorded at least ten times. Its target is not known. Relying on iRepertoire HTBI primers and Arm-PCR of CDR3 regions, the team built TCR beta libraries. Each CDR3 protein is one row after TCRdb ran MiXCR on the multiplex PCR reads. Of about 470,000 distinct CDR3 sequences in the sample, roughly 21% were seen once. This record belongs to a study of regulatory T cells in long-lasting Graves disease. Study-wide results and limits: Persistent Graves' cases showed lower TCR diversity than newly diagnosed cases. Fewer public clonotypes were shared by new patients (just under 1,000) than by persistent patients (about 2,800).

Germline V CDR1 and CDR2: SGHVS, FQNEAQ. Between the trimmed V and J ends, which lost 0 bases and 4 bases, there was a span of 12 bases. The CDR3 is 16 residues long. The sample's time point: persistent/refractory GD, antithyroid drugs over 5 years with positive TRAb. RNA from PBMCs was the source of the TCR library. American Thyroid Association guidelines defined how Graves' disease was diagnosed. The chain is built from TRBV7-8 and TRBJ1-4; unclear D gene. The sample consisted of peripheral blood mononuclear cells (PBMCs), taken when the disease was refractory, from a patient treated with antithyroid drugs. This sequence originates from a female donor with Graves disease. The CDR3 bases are TGTGCCAGCAGCTTAGCGTACGGGCGTAGTAATGAAAAACTGTTTTTT. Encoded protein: CASSLAYGRSNEKLFF.